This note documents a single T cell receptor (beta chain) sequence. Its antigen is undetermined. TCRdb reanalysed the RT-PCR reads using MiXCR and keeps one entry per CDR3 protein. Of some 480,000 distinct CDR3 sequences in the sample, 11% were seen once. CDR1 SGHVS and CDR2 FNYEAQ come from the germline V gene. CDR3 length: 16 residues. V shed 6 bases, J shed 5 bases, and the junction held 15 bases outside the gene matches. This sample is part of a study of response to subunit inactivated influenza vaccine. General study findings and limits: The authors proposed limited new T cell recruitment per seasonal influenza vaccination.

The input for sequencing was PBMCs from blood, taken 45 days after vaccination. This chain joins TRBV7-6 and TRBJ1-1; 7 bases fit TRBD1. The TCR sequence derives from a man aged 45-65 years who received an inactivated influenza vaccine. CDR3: CASRFSGTEKSTEAFF. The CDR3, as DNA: TGTGCCAGCAGGTTTTCCGGGACAGAGAAGTCGACTGAAGCTTTCTTT.